The 2 T cell receptor beta chains listed next were all sequenced from one sample in a study of cytomegalovirus exposure and HLA in healthy donors. Clones were read by immunoSEQ multiplex PCR, and TCRdb kept only the in-frame ones, dropping some. The repertoire includes 250,000 to 400,000 clones, roughly 87% of them detected once, and roughly 0.88% sits in the top ten. Material for sequencing was PBMCs. These receptors came from a man in his thirties or forties in good health and CMV-seronegative.

This rearrangement joins TRBV15 to TRBJ1-2, with TRBD1 identical over 8 bases. The CDR3 totals 14 residues. The germline V gene has CDR1 LNHNV and CDR2 YYDKDF (reference sequence). J gave up 4 bases and V 2 bases, and 3 bases lay outside the gene matches. The CDR3 reads CATSRQGAGYGYTF. DNA for the CDR3: TGTGCCACCAGCAGACAGGGGGCCGGCTATGGCTACACCTTC.

The chain uses TRBV5-1 and TRBJ1-2; 9 nucleotides align to TRBD1. There are 16 residues in the CDR3. V dropped 5 bases and J dropped 4; count of bases not matched to a gene: 12. CDR1 SGHRS and CDR2 YFSETQ come from the germline V gene. CDR3 sequence reads: CASRFPLTGGSYGYTF. The CDR3 coding sequence is TGCGCCAGCAGGTTTCCCCTGACAGGGGGTTCCTATGGCTACACCTTC.